The present T cell receptor (beta chain) was sequenced within a study of control samples from healthy donors and cancer patients. The V end lost 7 bases, the J end lost 5 bases, and 15 bases lay between the germline ends. The germline CDR1 and CDR2 sequences are MRHNA and SNTAGT. The length of the CDR3 is 14 residues. Measured with immunoSEQ multiplex PCR; TCRdb has only the in-frame clones, and not every one. The table has about 86,000 clones, approximately 91% seen once; the top ten hold less than 10%. This clone is a singleton in its sample. Material for sequencing was PBMCs. The rearrangement uses TRBV6-4 and TRBJ1-5; D not certain. The receptor's source is a woman aged 50 to 60 with colorectal cancer. The CDR3, as DNA: TGTGCCAGCACCGTACCCCCGACTTATCAGCCCCAGCATTTT. This gives the protein CASTVPPTYQPQHF.